This T cell receptor (beta chain) comes out of a study of patients and donors after allogeneic stem cell transplantation. A single record per CDR3 protein comes from TCRdb applying MiXCR to the RT-PCR reads. In the table there are some 880,000 distinct CDR3 sequences, approximately 18% of which are singletons. This CDR3 has 13 residues. V shed 10 bases and J shed 3 bases, with 13 bases lying between them. CDR1 is LNHDA, CDR2 SQIVND, per germline (reference sequence). The genes are TRBV19 and TRBJ1-5; a possible D gene is TRBD1 (5 bases). The material sequenced was blood, either unsorted or a sorted T cell fraction (not recorded which). This sequence originates from a human donor who was either an allogeneic HSCT recipient or a stem cell or donor lymphocyte infusion donor (not recorded which). It is not recorded whose cells these are; they may come from a transplant donor. The CDR3 DNA reads TGTGCCATCGCCGACAGCTACAATCAGCCCCAGCATTTT. This encodes CAIADSYNQPQHF.